This is a list of T cell receptor beta chains from one sample in a study of T-cell reconstitution after alpha-beta-depleted transplantation in children. TCRdb fed the PCR reads into MiXCR, producing one record per CDR3 protein. This sample has about 640,000 distinct CDR3 sequences; approximately 17% occur once, and the top ten carry approximately 1%. The sequences come from PBMCs from the stem cell graft donor, collected from the stem cell graft. These receptors all come from a human donor who donated a stem cell graft to a child with acute myeloid leukemia. Each CDR3 is given with its conserved first and last residue. A D gene is named only where the DNA matches it firmly. The size of a clone is reported for some rows only, either as once, few or many, or as a class for expanded clones.

TRBJ2-1	.	few	TRBV11-2	CASRRAGHPYNEQFF	TGTGCCAGCAGGAGGGCGGGACACCCTTACAATGAGCAGTTCTTC
TRBJ2-7	.	many	TRBV29-1	CSVEGPNVGEQYF	TGCAGCGTTGAAGGACCCAATGTGGGGGAGCAGTACTTC
TRBJ1-1	.	many	TRBV24-1	CATSDSVGHHTEAFF	TGTGCCACCAGTGACTCTGTGGGACACCACACTGAAGCTTTCTTT
TRBJ2-1	.	.	TRBV20-1	CSASGISSYNEQFF	TGCAGTGCCTCGGGGATAAGCTCCTACAATGAGCAGTTCTTC
TRBJ1-5	.	few	TRBV12-3/TRBV12-4	CASSPGSLGGNQPQHF	TGTGCCAGCAGTCCTGGGTCGTTGGGGGGCAATCAGCCCCAGCATTTT
TRBJ2-5	.	many	TRBV20-1	CSARDPGGRETQYF	TGCAGTGCTAGAGATCCCGGGGGGCGGGAGACCCAGTACTTC
TRBJ2-1	TRBD2	many	TRBV5-4	CASSLAGLAGVNEQFF	TGTGCCAGCAGCTTGGCGGGCCTAGCGGGGGTCAATGAGCAGTTCTTC
TRBJ1-4	TRBD1	many	TRBV20-1	CSASAALGQNNEKLFF	TGCAGTGCTAGTGCTGCCCTGGGACAGAATAATGAAAAACTGTTTTTT
TRBJ2-7	.	few	TRBV18	CASSPAGQDNEQYF	TGTGCCAGCTCACCAGCCGGGCAGGACAACGAGCAGTACTTC
TRBJ2-7	.	few	TRBV27	CASSFPGAPHEQYF	TGTGCCAGCAGTTTTCCGGGGGCCCCCCACGAGCAGTACTTC
TRBJ2-2	.	.	TRBV7-3	CASSSLDGTGELFF	TGTGCCAGCAGCTCCCTGGACGGGACCGGGGAGCTGTTTTTT
TRBJ2-6	.	many	TRBV7-2	CASSNYWSSGANVLTF	TGTGCCAGCAGCAATTACTGGAGCTCTGGGGCCAACGTCCTGACTTTC
TRBJ2-5	TRBD2	.	TRBV6-2/TRBV6-3	CASSYPGLAGRETQYF	TGTGCCAGCAGTTATCCGGGACTAGCGGGTAGAGAGACCCAGTACTTC
TRBJ2-5	.	many	TRBV15	CATSSGGRETQYF	TGTGCCACCAGCAGTGGCGGACGAGAGACCCAGTACTTC
TRBJ2-5	.	.	TRBV5-4	CASSYKRAAGQETQYF	TGTGCCAGCAGTTACAAACGGGCGGCAGGACAAGAGACCCAGTACTTC
TRBJ1-5	.	many	TRBV20-1	CSASGGRDPRPQHF	TGCAGTGCCTCTGGGGGCAGGGACCCTCGGCCCCAGCATTTT
TRBJ2-5	.	many	TRBV7-2	CASSYEWETQYF	TGTGCCAGCAGCTACGAGTGGGAGACCCAGTACTTC
TRBJ1-2	.	.	TRBV5-1	CASSLDGDGIYGYTF	TGCGCCAGCAGCTTGGACGGGGACGGAATTTATGGCTACACCTTC
TRBJ2-1	TRBD1	few	TRBV28	CASSLQDRVHEQFF	TGTGCCAGCAGTCTCCAGGACAGGGTCCATGAGCAGTTCTTC
TRBJ2-1	.	few	TRBV7-9	CASVDSTLANEQFF	TGTGCCAGCGTAGACTCGACGCTTGCCAATGAGCAGTTCTTC